This TCR beta chain is from a study of cytomegalovirus exposure and HLA in healthy donors (dated by TCRdb to about 2017). Regarding the complete study: According to a later analysis, the roughly 130 validation repertoires were produced on the same platform as the roughly 720 repertoires of the first cohort. The study aimed to test whether cataloging public T cell receptors could reveal signatures of past pathogen exposure. In addition to the first cohort of 650 to 800 subjects, a separate validation cohort of about 120 different subjects was used. The study combined high-throughput TCR immunosequencing, statistical association of individual TCRs with disease status, and machine learning to predict cytomegalovirus infection status. The full study reports these points: The validation cohort had no HLA typing available for a later analysis, so co-occurrence within that cohort was assessed over all 120 or so repertoires. A later analysis found that TCRs clustered in the first cohort also tended to co-occur in the approximately 120 validation repertoires, with approximately 93% of cluster scores above 0. In both the original and validation cohorts, the classifier was reported to diagnose cytomegalovirus status with high specificity and sensitivity. Most TCR sequences were seen in very few donors, while some public TCRs were found in many individuals. It was suggested by the authors that the approach could potentially be generalized to other disease states and immunological phenotypes. The study listed 150 to 200 TCR beta chains as associated with cytomegalovirus. A few of the identified cytomegalovirus-associated TCR beta chains were confirmed in vitro to be specific for cytomegalovirus antigens.

The CDR3 has 8 amino acids, counting the end cysteine and phenylalanine. CDR3 DNA only is kept here, 24 bases in frame from base 1. The germline V gene sets CDR1 to MNHEY and CDR2 to SVGAGI. The library was made by the immunoSEQ multiplex PCR assay. Turning to the authors' computational methods: A statistical classification framework was built to diagnose cytomegalovirus status from the catalog of TCR beta chain sequences. In its TCRdb copy, this immuneACCESS table keeps in-frame sequences only and misses some clones. Where compared with another copy, unresolved V genes explain less than half of these, and the others have no known cause. V and J calls and clone size are copied from that table; D and trimming were computed from the DNA. The sample contains some 220,000 clones, 85% to 95% of them found a single time. The ten largest clones add up to approximately 1% of the sample. Note on this clone: The antigen it binds to is not known. Its ends do not fully match the called genes, so a read error is possible.

The donors belonged to the validation cohort of approximately 130 subjects, which was separate from the approximately 610-subject first cohort. The chain is assembled from TRBV6-5 and TRBJ2-7, with the D gene call left open. Sequencing was done on a sample of PBMCs. The clonotype originates from a woman aged 18-30 years in good health and CMV-seronegative. The CDR3 in this case is CASSANFF. DNA sequence: TGTGCCAGCAGTGCAAACTTCTTC.